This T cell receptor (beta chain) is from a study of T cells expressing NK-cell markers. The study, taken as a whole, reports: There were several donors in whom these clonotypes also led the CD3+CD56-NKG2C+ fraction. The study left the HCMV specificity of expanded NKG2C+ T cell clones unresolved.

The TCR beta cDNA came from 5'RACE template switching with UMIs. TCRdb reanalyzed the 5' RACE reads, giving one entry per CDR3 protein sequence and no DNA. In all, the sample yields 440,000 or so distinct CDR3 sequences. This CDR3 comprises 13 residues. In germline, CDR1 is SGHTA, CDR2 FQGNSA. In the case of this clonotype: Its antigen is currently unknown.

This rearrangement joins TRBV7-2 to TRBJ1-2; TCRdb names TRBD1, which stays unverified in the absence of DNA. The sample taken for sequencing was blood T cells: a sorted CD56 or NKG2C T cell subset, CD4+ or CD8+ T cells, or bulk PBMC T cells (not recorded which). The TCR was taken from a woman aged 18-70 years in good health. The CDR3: CASSGTGIYGYTF. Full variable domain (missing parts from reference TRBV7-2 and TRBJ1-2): GAGVSQSPSNKVTEKGKDVELRCDPISGHTALYWYRQSLGQGLEFLIYFQGNSAPDKSGLPSDRFSAERTGGSVSTLTIQRTQQEDSAVYLCASSGTGIYGYTFGSGTRLTVV.